Sequencing of this T cell receptor beta chain was carried out in a study of response to subunit inactivated influenza vaccine. MiXCR was run by TCRdb on the RT-PCR reads, yielding one entry per CDR3 protein. The repertoire includes 400,000 to 650,000 distinct CDR3 sequences, roughly 7.9% of them detected once, and 13% sits in the top ten. CDR1 is GTSNPN, CDR2 SVGIG, per germline (reference sequence). V was clipped by 5 bases and J by 3 bases; unmatched bases: 4. CDR3 size: 13 residues. The sample in question was PBMCs from blood, obtained around 25 months after vaccination. The chain uses TRBV30 and TRBJ1-1; the match to TRBD1 covers 9 bases. This TCR derives from a man aged 50 to 69 who received an inactivated influenza vaccine. CDR3: CAWGTGRHTEAFF. CDR3 in DNA: TGTGCCTGGGGGACAGGGAGGCACACTGAAGCTTTCTTT.